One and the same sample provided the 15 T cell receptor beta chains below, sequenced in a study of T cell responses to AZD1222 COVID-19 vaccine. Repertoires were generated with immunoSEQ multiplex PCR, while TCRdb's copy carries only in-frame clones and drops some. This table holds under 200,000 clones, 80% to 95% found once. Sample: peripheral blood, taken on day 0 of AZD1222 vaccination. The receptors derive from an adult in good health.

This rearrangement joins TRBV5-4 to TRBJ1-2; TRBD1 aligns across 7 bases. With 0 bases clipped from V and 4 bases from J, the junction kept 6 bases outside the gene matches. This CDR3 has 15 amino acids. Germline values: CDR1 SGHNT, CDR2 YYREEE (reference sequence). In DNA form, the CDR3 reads TGTGCCAGCAGCTTGGCCAGGGGGGGCCTCTATGGCTACACCTTC. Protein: CASSLARGGLYGYTF.

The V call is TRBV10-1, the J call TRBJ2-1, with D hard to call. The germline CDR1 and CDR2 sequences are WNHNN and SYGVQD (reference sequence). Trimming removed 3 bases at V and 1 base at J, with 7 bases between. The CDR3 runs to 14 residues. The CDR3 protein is CASSDWPSYNEQFF. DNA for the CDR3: TGCGCCAGCAGTGATTGGCCTTCCTACAATGAGCAGTTCTTC.

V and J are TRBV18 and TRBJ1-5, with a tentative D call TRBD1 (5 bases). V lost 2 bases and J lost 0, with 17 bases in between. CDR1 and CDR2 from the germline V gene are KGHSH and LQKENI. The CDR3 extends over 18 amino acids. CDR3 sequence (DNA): TGTGCCAGCTCACCAATGCCAGGGAGGGTCGATAGCAATCAGCCCCAGCATTTT. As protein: CASSPMPGRVDSNQPQHF.

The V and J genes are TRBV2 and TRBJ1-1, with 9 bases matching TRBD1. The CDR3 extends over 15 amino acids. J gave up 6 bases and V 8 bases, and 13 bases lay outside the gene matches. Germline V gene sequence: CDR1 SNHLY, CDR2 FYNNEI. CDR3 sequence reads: CASEGGQGSFAEAFF. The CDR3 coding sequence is TGTGCCAGCGAAGGGGGACAGGGTTCTTTCGCTGAAGCTTTCTTT.

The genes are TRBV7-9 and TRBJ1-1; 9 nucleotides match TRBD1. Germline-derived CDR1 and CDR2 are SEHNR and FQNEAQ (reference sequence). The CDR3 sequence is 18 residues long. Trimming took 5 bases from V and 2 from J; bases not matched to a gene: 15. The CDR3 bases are TGTGCCAGCAGCCCTCTCCCGGGACAGGGAGGTTTCAACACTGAAGCTTTCTTT. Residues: CASSPLPGQGGFNTEAFF. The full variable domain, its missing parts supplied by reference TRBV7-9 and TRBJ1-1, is DTGVSQNPRHKITKRGQNVTFRCDPISEHNRLYWYRQTLGQGPEFLTYFQNEAQLEKSRLLSDRFSAERPKGSFSTLEIQRTEQGDSAMYLCASSPLPGQGGFNTEAFFGQGTRLTVV.

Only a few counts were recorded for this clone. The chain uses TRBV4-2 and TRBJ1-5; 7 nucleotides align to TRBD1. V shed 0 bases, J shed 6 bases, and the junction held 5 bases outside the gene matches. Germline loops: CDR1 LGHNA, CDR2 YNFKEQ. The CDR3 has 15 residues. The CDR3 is CASSQEGGRGQPQHF. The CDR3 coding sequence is TGTGCCAGCAGCCAAGAAGGGGGCAGAGGTCAGCCCCAGCATTTT.

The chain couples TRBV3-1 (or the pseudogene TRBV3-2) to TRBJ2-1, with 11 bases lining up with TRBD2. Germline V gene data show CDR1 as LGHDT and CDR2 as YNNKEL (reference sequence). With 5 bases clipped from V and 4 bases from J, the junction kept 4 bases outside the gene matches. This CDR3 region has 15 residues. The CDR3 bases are TGTGCCAGCAGCTTCACTAGCGGGGGTTACAATGAGCAGTTCTTC. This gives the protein CASSFTSGGYNEQFF.

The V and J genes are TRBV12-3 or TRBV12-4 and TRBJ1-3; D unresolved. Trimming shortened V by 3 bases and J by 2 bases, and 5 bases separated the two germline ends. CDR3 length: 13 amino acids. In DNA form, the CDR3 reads TGTGCCAGCAGTTTCTTGACTGGAAACACCATATATTTT. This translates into CASSFLTGNTIYF.

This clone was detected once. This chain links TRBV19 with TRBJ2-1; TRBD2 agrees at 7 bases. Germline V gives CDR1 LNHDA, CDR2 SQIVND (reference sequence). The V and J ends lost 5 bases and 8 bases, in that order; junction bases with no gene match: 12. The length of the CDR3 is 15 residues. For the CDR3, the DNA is TGTGCCAGTAGTCATCCAGGACTAGGGAGGGATGAGCAGTTCTTC. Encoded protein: CASSHPGLGRDEQFF.

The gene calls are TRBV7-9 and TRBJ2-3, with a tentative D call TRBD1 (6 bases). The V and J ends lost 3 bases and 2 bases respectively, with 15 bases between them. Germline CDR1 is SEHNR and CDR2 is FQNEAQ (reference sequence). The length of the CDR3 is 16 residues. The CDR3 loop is CASSFPRQETTDTQYF. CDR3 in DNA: TGTGCCAGCAGCTTCCCCAGACAGGAGACCACAGATACGCAGTATTTT.

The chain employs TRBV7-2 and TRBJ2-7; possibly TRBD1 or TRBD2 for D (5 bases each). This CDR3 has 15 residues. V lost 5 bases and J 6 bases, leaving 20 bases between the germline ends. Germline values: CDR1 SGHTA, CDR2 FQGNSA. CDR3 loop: CASSLPPRGLAEQYF. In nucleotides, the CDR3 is TGTGCCAGCAGCCTACCACCTCGGGGCTTAGCCGAGCAGTACTTC.

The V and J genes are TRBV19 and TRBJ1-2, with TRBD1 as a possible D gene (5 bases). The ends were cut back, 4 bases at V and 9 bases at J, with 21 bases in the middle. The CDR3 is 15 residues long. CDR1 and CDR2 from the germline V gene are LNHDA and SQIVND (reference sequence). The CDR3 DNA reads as TGTGCCAGTAGTAGGGGGAGAGACCGTCCAGTCCGCTACACCTTC. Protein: CASSRGRDRPVRYTF. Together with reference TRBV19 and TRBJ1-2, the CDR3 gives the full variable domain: DGGITQSPKYLFRKEGQNVTLSCEQNLNHDAMYWYRQDPGQGLRLIYYSQIVNDFQKGDIAEGYSVSREKKESFPLTVTSAQKNPTAFYLCASSRGRDRPVRYTFGSGTRLTVV.

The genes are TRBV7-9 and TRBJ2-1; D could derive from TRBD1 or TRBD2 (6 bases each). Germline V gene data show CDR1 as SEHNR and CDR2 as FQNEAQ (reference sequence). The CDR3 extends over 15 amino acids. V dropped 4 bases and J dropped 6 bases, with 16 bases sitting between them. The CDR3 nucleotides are TGTGCCAGCAGCTGGGGGGACAACATAGCCAATGAGCAGTTCTTC. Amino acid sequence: CASSWGDNIANEQFF.

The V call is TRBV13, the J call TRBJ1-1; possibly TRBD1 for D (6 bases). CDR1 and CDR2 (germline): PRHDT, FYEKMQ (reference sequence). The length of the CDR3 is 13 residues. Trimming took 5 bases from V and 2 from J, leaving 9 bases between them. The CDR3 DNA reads TGTGCCAGCAGCCAACAGGGAAACACTGAAGCTTTCTTT. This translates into CASSQQGNTEAFF.

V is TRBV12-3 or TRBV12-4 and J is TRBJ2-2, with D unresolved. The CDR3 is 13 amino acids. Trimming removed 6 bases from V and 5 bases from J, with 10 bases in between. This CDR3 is CASSSLGTGELFF. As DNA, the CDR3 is TGTGCCAGCAGCTCTCTAGGGACCGGGGAGCTGTTTTTT.